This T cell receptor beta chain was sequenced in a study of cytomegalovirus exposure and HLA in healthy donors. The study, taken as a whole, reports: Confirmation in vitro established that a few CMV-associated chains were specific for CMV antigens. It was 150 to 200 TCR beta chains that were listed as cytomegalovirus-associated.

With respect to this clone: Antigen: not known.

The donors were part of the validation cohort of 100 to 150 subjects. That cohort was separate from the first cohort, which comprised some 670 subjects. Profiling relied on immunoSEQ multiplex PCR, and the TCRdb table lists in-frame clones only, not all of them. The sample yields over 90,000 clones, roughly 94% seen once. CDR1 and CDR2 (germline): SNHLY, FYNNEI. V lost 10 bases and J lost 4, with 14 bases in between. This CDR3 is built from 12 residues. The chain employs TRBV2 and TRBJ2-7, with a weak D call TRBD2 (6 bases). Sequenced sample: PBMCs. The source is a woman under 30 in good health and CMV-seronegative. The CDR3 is CANSGLEYEQYF. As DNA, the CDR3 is TGTGCCAACTCGGGACTCGAGTACGAGCAGTACTTC.